These T cell receptor beta chains were read from a single sample in a study of shared clonotypes between healthy human individuals. The data were produced by immunoSEQ multiplex PCR, yet TCRdb's version contains in-frame clones alone and is incomplete. The repertoire has a few million clones, 85% to 95% of them found once; the top ten carry 0.39%. The sequencing input was naive CD4+ T cells from PBMCs. Source of these receptors: a man younger than 35 in good health. Some clones in this sample may be carry-over from other donors' samples. Each CDR3 is given with its conserved first and last residue. D genes are given only for firm matches. Size is omitted from some rows. Given values are once, few, many or a class for expanded clones.

j_call,v_call,d_call,clone_size,cdr3_aa,cdr3_nt
TRBJ2-2,TRBV7-9,TRBD1,once,CASSSGQERGELFF,TGTGCCAGCAGCTCGGGACAGGAGAGGGGGGAGCTGTTTTTT
TRBJ2-3,TRBV29-1,TRBD1,.,CSVVRGPADTQYF,TGCAGCGTTGTAAGGGGGCCAGCAGATACGCAGTATTTT
TRBJ2-1,TRBV11-3,TRBD1,.,CASSPGQGFLNEQFF,TGTGCCAGCAGCCCGGGACAGGGTTTTTTGAATGAGCAGTTCTTC
TRBJ1-2,TRBV11-1,.,.,CASSLPGVYGYTF,TGTGCCAGCAGCTTACCAGGGGTCTATGGCTACACCTTC
TRBJ1-2,TRBV28,.,.,CASNGGSTYGYTF,TGTGCCAGTAACGGGGGCAGCACTTATGGCTACACCTTC
TRBJ2-2,TRBV29-1,.,.,CSVESSGELFF,TGCAGCGTTGAATCGTCCGGGGAGCTGTTTTTT
TRBJ1-3,TRBV27,.,.,CASRSSGNTIYF,TGTGCCAGTAGGTCCTCTGGAAACACCATATATTTT
TRBJ2-7,TRBV18,.,.,CASSPSPGANYEQYF,TGTGCCAGCTCACCCTCCCCGGGAGCTAATTACGAGCAGTACTTC
TRBJ2-7,TRBV5-1,TRBD2,.,CASSLGVAGWEQYF,TGCGCCAGCAGCTTGGGGGTAGCGGGATGGGAGCAGTACTTC
TRBJ2-7,TRBV5-4,TRBD2,.,CASRAGLASTGAEQYF,TGTGCCAGCAGGGCGGGACTAGCTTCAACCGGGGCCGAGCAGTACTTC
TRBJ2-5,TRBV6-1,.,.,CASSDLRFETQYF,TGTGCCAGCAGTGATCTCAGGTTTGAGACCCAGTACTTC
TRBJ1-1,TRBV2,.,.,CASRTSLAFF,TGTGCCAGCAGGACGTCTCTGGCTTTCTTT
TRBJ1-4,TRBV28,.,.,CASSLNEKLFF,TGTGCCAGCAGTTTAAATGAAAAACTGTTTTTT
TRBJ2-5,TRBV18,.,few,CASSPKETQYF,TGTGCCAGCTCACCAAAAGAGACCCAGTACTTC
TRBJ2-7,TRBV7-9,.,.,CASSFGSGIGLDEQYF,TGTGCCAGCAGTTTTGGCTCGGGGATAGGTTTGGACGAGCAGTACTTC
TRBJ2-4,TRBV5-4,.,once,CASSLKSSWDGIQYF,TGTGCCAGCAGCCTCAAATCTAGCTGGGACGGCATTCAGTACTTC
TRBJ2-5,TRBV5-1,.,.,CASRRDLKETQYF,TGCGCCAGCAGGCGGGATTTAAAAGAGACCCAGTACTTC
TRBJ2-1,TRBV5-5,.,once,CASSLTASYNEQFF,TGTGCCAGCAGCCTGACGGCATCCTACAATGAGCAGTTCTTC
TRBJ1-1,TRBV5-1,.,.,CASSLNLGLNTEAFF,TGCGCCAGCAGCTTGAACCTGGGACTTAACACTGAAGCTTTCTTT
TRBJ2-1,TRBV7-2,.,.,CASSLLGLDEQFF,TGTGCCAGCAGCTTATTGGGGTTGGATGAGCAGTTCTTC
TRBJ2-6,TRBV18,.,.,CASSPTGSEANVLTF,TGTGCCAGCTCACCTACCGGGTCAGAAGCCAACGTCCTGACTTTC
TRBJ2-7,TRBV7-9,TRBD1,.,CASNLAGTGSEQYF,TGTGCCAGCAACCTGGCCGGGACAGGGAGCGAGCAGTACTTC
TRBJ2-1,TRBV5-1,TRBD2,.,CASSPGLVRNEQFF,TGCGCCAGCAGCCCAGGACTAGTAAGGAATGAGCAGTTCTTC
TRBJ2-2,TRBV5-1,.,.,CASSFGDSTVFGELFF,TGCGCCAGCAGCTTCGGGGACTCCACGGTTTTCGGGGAGCTGTTTTTT
TRBJ2-2,TRBV7-3,TRBD2,once,CASSSGLAGGPTTGELFF,TGTGCCAGCAGCTCCGGACTAGCGGGAGGGCCGACCACCGGGGAGCTGTTTTTT
TRBJ1-4,TRBV11-3,TRBD1,.,CASNLPGQATEKLFF,TGTGCCAGCAACCTTCCGGGACAGGCAACCGAAAAACTGTTTTTT
TRBJ1-4,TRBV6-1,.,.,CASLTGSYTNEKLFF,TGTGCCAGCCTCACAGGGTCGTACACTAATGAAAAACTGTTTTTT
TRBJ2-7,TRBV9,TRBD2,.,CASSVSSGESYEQYF,TGTGCCAGCAGCGTTTCTAGCGGGGAATCCTACGAGCAGTACTTC
TRBJ2-5,TRBV5-1,.,.,CASSLDPSQETQYF,TGCGCCAGCAGCTTGGACCCCTCCCAAGAGACCCAGTACTTC
TRBJ2-1,TRBV20-1,.,.,CSADRRVQQFF,TGCAGTGCAGACCGTCGGGTGCAACAGTTCTTC
TRBJ2-3,TRBV9,TRBD2,.,CASSVATAVGLPTDTQYF,TGTGCCAGCAGCGTAGCCACGGCGGTGGGACTACCCACAGATACGCAGTATTTT
TRBJ2-2,TRBV5-4,TRBD2,.,CASSPGLAGPNTGELFF,TGTGCCAGCAGCCCGGGACTAGCGGGTCCGAACACCGGGGAGCTGTTTTTT
TRBJ1-4,TRBV25-1,.,.,CASRMGGAANEKLFF,TGTGCCAGCAGGATGGGGGGGGCAGCTAATGAAAAACTGTTTTTT
TRBJ2-3,TRBV6-1,.,.,CASAGWDTQYF,TGTGCCAGCGCAGGGTGGGATACGCAGTATTTT
TRBJ2-2,TRBV28,TRBD2,.,CASSPAGGAETGELFF,TGTGCCAGCAGCCCGGCGGGGGGCGCCGAAACCGGGGAGCTGTTTTTT
TRBJ2-7,TRBV28,TRBD2,.,CASSPRPGTGGYEQYF,TGTGCCAGCAGTCCCCGGCCGGGTACGGGGGGGTACGAGCAGTACTTC
TRBJ2-2,TRBV18,.,.,CASSPLRTEITGELFF,TGTGCCAGCTCACCCCTCCGGACTGAAATAACCGGGGAGCTGTTTTTT